This T cell receptor beta chain was observed in a study of cytomegalovirus exposure and HLA in healthy donors (dated by TCRdb to the late 2010s). Background on the whole study: In an earlier analysis of about 560 of the donors, around 300 Gb of sequence data and 95 million to 130 million unique TCR beta sequences from 180 million or so T cells were reported. An early release that covered several hundred HLA-typed donors contained 250 to 350 gigabases of sequencing data and roughly 84 million unique TCR sequences. Of the approximately 400 genotyped donors, over 65% fell in the genetic ancestry cluster associated with self-reported Caucasian donors. The study was designed to test whether signatures of past pathogen exposure could be identified by cataloging public T cell receptors. The T cell repertoires of some 700 subjects were profiled by immunosequencing and related to cytomegalovirus serostatus. Besides the first cohort of 666 subjects, a separate validation cohort made up of 120 different subjects was used. High-throughput TCR immunosequencing, statistical association of individual TCRs with disease status, and machine learning were combined to predict cytomegalovirus infection status. A later analysis re-analyzed previously published TCR beta repertoires from 650 to 800 donors and added high-resolution HLA genotyping to study TCR occurrence patterns. Rather than drawing on any new phenotypic data, the later analysis identified candidate immune exposures from TCR beta sequences and the way those sequences occurred across donors. An earlier analysis of 587 of the donors used high-throughput TCR beta sequencing to judge whether each TCR beta V gene segment behaved as functional or pseudogenic. Donor age, sex, ethnicity and CMV serostatus were collected together with the repertoire data. A later genetic analysis took genome-wide SNP genotypes for about 55% of the roughly 670 donors and used that subset as a discovery cohort. Every discovery cohort repertoire had been produced on one sequencing platform. Class I and class II HLA loci were covered by the typing at four-digit resolution. Typing coverage differed by locus: A, B, C, DRB1 and DQB1 were typed in roughly 620-630 donors, DQA1 in 522, DPA1 in around 610, and DPB1 in 450 to 490. Several DR-DQ haplotypes were handled as single units for association and clustering, since linkage in the cohort was strong. Among roughly 400 genotyped donors of the cohort, an average of approximately 240,000 unique TCR beta nucleotide sequences were sequenced per donor, around 20% of them non-productive. Findings and caveats that apply to the study as a whole: The cohort was sequenced for TCR beta chains only, and without alpha or paired-chain data the features that could be detected were limited. In a later genetic analysis, a missense DCLRE1C variant was associated with V-gene and J-gene trimming of TCR beta chains, and the association was replicated in an independent cohort. Linkage disequilibrium might explain the correlated functional status among segregating V segments, but an unknown experimental factor could not be ruled out. Broadly in line with IMGT annotations, most TCR beta V segments showed up in productive rearrangements about 90% or about 30% of the time in an earlier analysis of approximately 640 of the donors. In a later analysis, HLA-associated TCR beta chains showed more clonal expansion and lower generation probabilities than non-associated chains that were equally common. According to a later analysis, most CMV-associated TCR beta chains appeared to be HLA-restricted, and the HLA associations seemed to be driven largely by CMV exposure. A further reported finding was that TCR beta sequences accurately predicted the HLA-A and HLA-B alleles for most subjects in the first cohort. While some public TCRs were present in many individuals, most TCR sequences turned up only very rarely across donors. In a later analysis, several top co-occurrence clusters were reported to appear linked to parvovirus B19, influenza, CMV and Epstein-Barr virus. In a later genetic analysis, fewer N-insertions in productive TCRs were reported among donors in an Asian-associated ancestry cluster than the roughly 700-donor mean. When HLA alleles, especially DR and DQ, strongly co-occurred, TCR associations were difficult to assign to individual alleles. According to the authors, the approach could potentially be generalized to other disease states and immunological phenotypes. According to a later analysis, TCR association rates differed among HLA loci, with DRB1 alleles showing the most associated TCRs and HLA-C alleles showing the fewest. A group of highly shared sequence variants was considered likely to be a technical artifact of the sequencing pipeline. A later analysis associated 15,000 to 20,000 TCR beta sequences with specific HLA alleles at a false discovery rate of 0.05. The study listed approximately 150 TCR beta chains as associated with cytomegalovirus. For the cohort, immune exposure information was limited to CMV serostatus. Because counts were too low, seventeen rarely observed V segments, including chromosome 9 orphons, were left out of the earlier analysis of 500 to 650 of the donors. In vitro tests confirmed that a few of the cytomegalovirus-associated TCR beta chains recognize cytomegalovirus antigens. Because the 87-base-pair reads could not distinguish some IMGT-functional V segments, including TRBV6-2 and TRBV6-3, those segments were excluded. Cytomegalovirus status was reported to be diagnosed by the classifier with high specificity and sensitivity in both the original and validation cohorts. The presence/absence analyses assumed that sequencing depth was roughly uniform across donors, and that assumption may not be true. HLA typing was unavailable for some donors at each locus, so association tests used only the typed subset.

As concerns this clone: Which antigen it targets is not known. Base qualities are missing; no much larger clone stands one base away.

Library prep was done by the immunoSEQ multiplex PCR assay. For the multiplex PCR, a mixture combining 60 forward primers for TCR Vbeta segments and 13 reverse primers for TCR Jbeta segments was used. Amplification of the CDR3 region of rearranged TCR beta genes was performed with a multiplex PCR assay on genomic DNA. Amplified TCR beta libraries were sequenced as 87-base-pair reads on the Illumina HiSeq System. As for how the authors treated the data: In a later analysis, roughly 80 million unique TCR beta chains were counted across the roughly 700 repertoires, and roughly 10 million of these chains were shared by at least two donors. Raw reads were error-corrected and collapsed into unique sequences with a nearest-neighbor algorithm that merged closely related sequences to remove PCR and sequencing errors. Alignment of CDR3 sequences to IMGT reference sequences was used to assign V, D and J gene segments. For a sequence to be retained, a match of at least six nucleotides to both a V gene segment and a J gene segment was required. Rearrangements were called productive when the CDR3 lacked stop codons and stayed in frame with V and J; all others were non-productive. CDR3 was defined by IMGT convention, running from the second conserved V-encoded cysteine to the conserved J-encoded phenylalanine. Sequences without an unambiguous match to a single V gene segment were excluded from the earlier analysis of over 500 of the donors. An earlier analysis of a few hundred of the donors called V segments functional above 56.7% productive rearrangements and segregating when the between-donor standard deviation exceeded 5%. A statistical classification framework was developed to diagnose cytomegalovirus status using the catalog of TCR beta chain sequences. A later analysis assigned V and J genes by comparing TCR nucleotide sequences with IMGT/GENE-DB human TR gene sequences. In a later analysis, CDR3 sequences and most-parsimonious VDJ recombination scenarios were assigned using the TCRdist pipeline. In a later analysis, every TCR beta chain was defined by the combination of its CDR3 amino acid sequence and its V-gene family, and reads without a unique V-gene family were dropped. To address suspected cross-contamination and a sequencing artifact, a later analysis removed around 590 highly shared, low-generation-probability nucleotide sequences. A later analysis calculated a clonal expansion index for each public chain from normalized within-repertoire ranks of inferred template counts. In a later analysis, generation probabilities were computed using a VDJ recombination model fitted to out-of-frame rearrangements, and the results were checked against IGoR. A later analysis scored TCR-TCR, TCR-HLA and TCR-CMV co-occurrence with hypergeometric tests, applying a repertoire-size bias correction to TCR pairs. A later analysis estimated false discovery rates by permuting HLA or CMV assignments 20 times. In a later analysis, co-occurring TCRs were grouped using DBSCAN, and TCRdist sequence similarity was added for clustering within HLA-allele-positive subsets. Co-occurrence clustering excluded repertoires with fewer than 30,000 or more than 120,000 public chains, plus five with anomalous nucleotide sharing. TCRdb carries this immuneACCESS record with in-frame sequences only. Its versions omit some clonotypes, under half of them owing to an unresolved V gene in the studies checked, with the rest unexplained. Clonal size and the V and J genes are those of that table, whereas D and trimming came from the DNA. The table for this sample lists fewer than 200,000 clones; 80% to 85% of them were counted only once. Roughly 1.6% of the sample is taken by the ten largest.

The cohort was made up of about 610 healthy bone marrow donors. At the time of sampling, every cohort member was nominally healthy, though immune exposures that went unrecorded were likely present. The donor was CMV seronegative and belonged to the group of more than 300 seronegative cohort members. A peripheral blood sample was provided by each donor, and peripheral blood mononuclear cells were used for TCR beta sequencing. The Qiagen DNeasy Blood Extraction Kit was used to extract genomic DNA from the blood cell samples. CDR3 length: 15 amino acids, cysteine to phenylalanine. Only CDR3 DNA remains: 45 bases, in frame from the first base. V is cut by 3 bases and J by 7 bases, and the space between the germline ends is 19 bases. From a lookup of the germline V gene (reference sequence), CDR1 and CDR2 are LNHDA and SQIVND.

The sequence was obtained from a man aged 50 to 59 in good health and CMV-seronegative. The rearrangement combines TRBV19 with TRBJ2-7; the D gene is perhaps TRBD1, on 6 matching bases. Input material: PBMCs. Read as DNA, the sequence is TGTGCCAGTAGTATGATAGGGCAGGGGATGGAGGAGCAGTACTTC. Its protein is CASSMIGQGMEEQYF.